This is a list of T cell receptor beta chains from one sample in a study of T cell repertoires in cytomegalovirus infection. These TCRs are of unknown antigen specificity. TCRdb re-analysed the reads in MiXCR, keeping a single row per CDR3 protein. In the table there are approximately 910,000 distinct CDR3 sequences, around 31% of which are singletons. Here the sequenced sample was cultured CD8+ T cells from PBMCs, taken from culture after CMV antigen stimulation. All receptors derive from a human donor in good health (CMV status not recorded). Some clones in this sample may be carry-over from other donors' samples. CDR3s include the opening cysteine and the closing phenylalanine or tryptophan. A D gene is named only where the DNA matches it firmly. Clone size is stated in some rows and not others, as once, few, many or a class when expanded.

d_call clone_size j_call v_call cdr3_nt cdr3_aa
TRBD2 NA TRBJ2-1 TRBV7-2 TGTGCCAGCAGCGTAGGGACTAGCGGGGGGCCCTACAATGAGCAGTTCTTC CASSVGTSGGPYNEQFF
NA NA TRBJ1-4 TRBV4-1 TGCGCCAGCAGCCAAGGTCAGGGAGAAGATGAAAAACTGTTTTTT CASSQGQGEDEKLFF
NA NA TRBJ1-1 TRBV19 TGTGCCAGTACCAACTCCGTTACTCAAAACACTGAAGCTTTCTTT CASTNSVTQNTEAFF
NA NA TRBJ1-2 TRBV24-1 TGTGCCACCAGTGATCGCCCGGGGACATCAGCTAACTATGGCTACACCTTC CATSDRPGTSANYGYTF
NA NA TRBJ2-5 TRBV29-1 TGCAGCGTTGACGGTATTCAAGAGACCCAGTACTTC CSVDGIQETQYF
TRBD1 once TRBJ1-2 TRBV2 TGTGCCAGCAGGGCAGGGGGCCGTTTCTATGGCTACACCTTC CASRAGGRFYGYTF
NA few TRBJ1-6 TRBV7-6 TGTGCCAGCAGCTTATCTCAGATTAATTCACCCCTCCACTTT CASSLSQINSPLHF
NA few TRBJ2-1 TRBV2 TGTGCCAGCAGCTACGGCGGGGCGGGGCCGGGCAATGAGCAGTTCTTC CASSYGGAGPGNEQFF
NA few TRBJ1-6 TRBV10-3 TGTGCCATCAATGACAGCCTTAATTCACCCCTCCACTTT CAINDSLNSPLHF
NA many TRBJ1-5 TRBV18 TGTGCCAGCTCACGCGGGGACCATGGCAATCAGCCCCAGCATTTT CASSRGDHGNQPQHF
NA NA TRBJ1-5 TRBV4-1 TGCGCCAGCAGCCCGTACAGTAGCAATCAGCCCCAGCATTTT CASSPYSSNQPQHF
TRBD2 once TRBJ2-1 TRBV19 TGTGCCAGTAGTAAGGAGGGAGGGGCGGACGAGCAGTTCTTC CASSKEGGADEQFF
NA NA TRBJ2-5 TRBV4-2 TGTGCCAGCAGCCAAGATGGGGCGTGGGGAGAGACCCAGTACTTC CASSQDGAWGETQYF
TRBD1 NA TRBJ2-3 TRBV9 TGTGCCAGCAGCTTGCGGACAGGATTTAGCACAGATACGCAGTATTTT CASSLRTGFSTDTQYF
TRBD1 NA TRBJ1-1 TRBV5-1 TGCGCCAGCTTCAAAGCAGGGGGCGATAGCACTGAAGCTTTCTTT CASFKAGGDSTEAFF
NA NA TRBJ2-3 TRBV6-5 TGTGCCAGCAGCAAACAGCGGAGCACAGATACGCAGTATTTT CASSKQRSTDTQYF
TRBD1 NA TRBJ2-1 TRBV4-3 TGCGCCAGCAGCCAAGTACAGGGGGATGAGCAGTTCTTC CASSQVQGDEQFF
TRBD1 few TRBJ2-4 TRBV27 TGTGCCAGCAGTAGATTGCGGACAGGGGCCAAAAACATTCAGTACTTC CASSRLRTGAKNIQYF
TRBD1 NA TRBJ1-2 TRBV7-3 TGTGCCAGCAGCCCCAGGGGGTCGAATGGCTACACCTTC CASSPRGSNGYTF
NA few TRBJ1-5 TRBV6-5 TGTGCCAGCAGTTACCCGGGACCCAATCAGCCCCAGCATTTT CASSYPGPNQPQHF
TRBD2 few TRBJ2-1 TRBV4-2 TGTGCCAGCAGCCAAGATTTCGGGAGCGGGGGGCCCTACAATGAGCAGTTCTTC CASSQDFGSGGPYNEQFF